These T cell receptor beta chains were read from a single sample in a study of blood T cell repertoires in COVID-19. Generated by immunoSEQ multiplex PCR, the TCRdb table keeps only in-frame clones and is missing some. The top ten hold 3.7% of the sample, which has 250,000 to 300,000 clones, 75% to 90% seen once. Sequencing was performed on peripheral blood. The receptors here all came from a woman aged 40 to 50 with acute or convalescent COVID-19. The CDR3 runs from the conserved cysteine through the conserved F or W. The D gene is left open where the match is weak. Where a row states a size, it is once, few, many or the class of an expanded clone; other rows omit it.

-	TRBV6-5	TRBJ1-1	-	CASSYSIAGAEAFF	TGTGCCAGCAGTTACTCGATAGCCGGGGCTGAAGCTTTCTTT
TRBD2	TRBV5-1	TRBJ2-1	-	CASSPERGGYNEQFF	TGCGCCAGCAGCCCGGAGCGGGGGGGCTACAATGAGCAGTTCTTC
-	TRBV19	TRBJ1-2	-	CASTGYNWDGYTF	TGTGCCAGTACAGGGTACAATTGGGATGGCTACACCTTC
-	TRBV10-1	TRBJ2-1	-	CASSESNSRDYNEQFF	TGCGCCAGCAGTGAGTCGAATTCCAGGGACTACAATGAGCAGTTCTTC
-	TRBV3-1/TRBV3-2	TRBJ1-2	once	CASSQDRQYGYTF	TGTGCCAGCAGCCAAGACAGACAGTATGGCTACACCTTC
-	TRBV4-1	TRBJ1-6	-	CASSPSGREGGPLHF	TGCGCCAGCAGCCCCTCGGGAAGGGAAGGGGGACCCCTCCACTTT
-	TRBV30	TRBJ1-5	-	CAWSPAVGVGWDQPQHF	TGTGCCTGGAGCCCCGCGGTCGGGGTAGGGTGGGATCAGCCCCAGCATTTT
-	TRBV2	TRBJ2-2	-	CASSEMARDTGELFF	TGTGCCAGCAGTGAAATGGCCAGGGATACCGGGGAGCTGTTTTTT
-	TRBV19	TRBJ1-1	-	CASSIKWGQGSTEAFF	TGTGCCAGTAGTATAAAGTGGGGTCAGGGAAGCACTGAAGCTTTCTTT
-	TRBV7-9	TRBJ1-1	-	CASRTEGGNTEAFF	TGTGCCAGCAGGACCGAAGGAGGGAACACTGAAGCTTTCTTT
-	TRBV9	TRBJ2-2	-	CASSAYATGELFF	TGTGCCAGCAGCGCCTACGCCACCGGGGAGCTGTTTTTT
TRBD2	TRBV6-6	TRBJ2-2	-	CASSYSGTSITGELFF	TGTGCCAGCAGTTACTCCGGGACTAGTATAACCGGGGAGCTGTTTTTT
-	TRBV7-6	TRBJ1-6	-	CASSNAPGDNSPLHF	TGTGCCAGCAGCAACGCCCCAGGCGATAATTCACCCCTCCACTTT
-	TRBV19	TRBJ2-2	-	CASSMVSSFGELFF	TGTGCCAGTAGTATGGTTAGTTCCTTCGGGGAGCTGTTTTTT
-	TRBV7-9	TRBJ2-3	-	CASSFGLEGSDTQYF	TGTGCCAGCAGCTTTGGTTTAGAGGGATCAGATACGCAGTATTTT
TRBD2	TRBV9	TRBJ2-2	-	CASSVALAANTGELFF	TGTGCCAGCAGCGTAGCACTAGCGGCGAACACCGGGGAGCTGTTTTTT
-	TRBV11-2	TRBJ1-1	-	CASTDGHYNTEAFF	TGTGCCAGCACGGACGGACACTATAACACTGAAGCTTTCTTT
TRBD1	TRBV20-1	TRBJ1-2	-	CSARDSYGYTF	TGCAGTGCCCGGGACAGCTATGGCTACACCTTC
TRBD1	TRBV5-1	TRBJ2-1	-	CASSLSGGSYNEQFF	TGCGCCAGCAGCTTGTCAGGGGGCTCCTACAATGAGCAGTTCTTC
TRBD1	TRBV27	TRBJ2-2	-	CASRQGYGELFF	TGTGCCAGCAGACAGGGGTACGGGGAGCTGTTTTTT
-	TRBV29-1	TRBJ1-1	-	CSVKQEFGTEAFF	TGCAGCGTGAAACAGGAATTCGGCACTGAAGCTTTCTTT
-	TRBV3-1/TRBV3-2	TRBJ1-1	-	CASSQGGKAEAFF	TGTGCCAGCAGCCAAGGAGGGAAAGCTGAAGCTTTCTTT
TRBD1	TRBV15	TRBJ2-5	-	CATSRIGQGRETQYF	TGTGCCACCAGCAGAATAGGACAGGGGAGGGAGACCCAGTACTTC
-	TRBV24-1	TRBJ1-2	few	CATSDPDIYGYTF	TGTGCCACCAGTGACCCTGACATATATGGCTACACCTTC
-	TRBV19	TRBJ1-2	-	CASSIAGGSALYGYTF	TGTGCCAGTAGTATAGCCGGAGGGTCGGCCCTCTATGGCTACACCTTC
-	TRBV7-3	TRBJ2-6	-	CASSLTAGFGANVLTF	TGTGCCAGCAGCTTAACGGCCGGGTTTGGGGCCAACGTCCTGACTTTC
-	TRBV3-1/TRBV3-2	TRBJ1-2	-	CASSREQTRLTLGYTF	TGTGCCAGCAGCCGAGAACAGACGCGCCTGACCTTGGGCTACACCTTC
TRBD1	TRBV29-1	TRBJ2-5	-	CSGRGGRGETQYF	TGCAGCGGGCGAGGCGGCAGGGGGGAGACCCAGTACTTC
TRBD1	TRBV5-4	TRBJ1-2	-	CASSSTGAPYGYTF	TGTGCCAGCAGCTCTACAGGGGCCCCCTATGGCTACACCTTC
-	TRBV29-1	TRBJ2-2	-	CSARLVPGELFF	TGCAGCGCCAGACTAGTCCCCGGGGAGCTGTTTTTT